Shown below are 15 T cell receptor beta chains from a single sample sequenced in a study of CD8 T cells in Susac syndrome. RNA totalling about 0.45 to 1 ug underwent reverse transcription with random hexamers. Using its own MiXCR run on the immunoSEQ multiplex PCR reads, TCRdb lists one record per CDR3 protein. The sample lists some 100,000 distinct CDR3 sequences; 85% to 95% were seen once. Sequencing was carried out using CD8+ T cells from PBMCs. Receptor source: a human donor in good health.

This rearrangement joins TRBV20-1 to TRBJ1-5; possibly TRBD1 for D (5 bases). With 5 bases removed from V and 0 bases from J, the gap between germline ends came to 11 bases. Germline V gene lookup returns CDR1 DFQATT and CDR2 SNEGSKA (reference sequence). The CDR3 length is 14 residues. The CDR3 is CSAPGTYSNQPQHF. The CDR3 coding sequence is TGCAGTGCTCCGGGGACTTATAGCAATCAGCCCCAGCATTTT.

The chain uses TRBV23-1 and TRBJ2-7; D is undetermined. TRBV23-1 is flagged as an ORF with uncertain function. There are 11 residues in the CDR3. With 2 bases removed from V and 6 bases from J, the gap between germline ends came to 5 bases. The CDR3 here is CASSQRTEQYF. Written as DNA, the CDR3 is TGCGCCAGCAGTCAAAGGACCGAGCAGTACTTC.

CDR3 sequence: CASTVLTGRANTGELFF. CDR3 in DNA: TGTGCCAGCACCGTACTAACAGGGAGAGCGAACACCGGGGAGCTGTTTTTT. The chain is built from TRBV7-2 and TRBJ2-2; D is possibly TRBD1 (6 bases). The CDR3 extends over 17 amino acids. V lost 7 bases and J 0 bases, leaving 18 bases between the germline ends. Germline V gene lookup returns CDR1 SGHTA and CDR2 FQGNSA.

The rearrangement uses TRBV12-3 or TRBV12-4 and TRBJ1-1; 8 positions match TRBD1. The CDR3 length is 14 residues. Germline trimming cut 3 bases from V and 4 bases from J; bases unmatched to any gene: 4. The CDR3 coding sequence is TGTGCCAGCAGTTTTTCAGGGGGCAGCACTGAAGCTTTCTTT. This translates into CASSFSGGSTEAFF.

The chain employs TRBV28 and TRBJ2-7; the D gene is possibly TRBD1 (5 bases). V gave up 4 bases and J gave up 7 bases, with 8 bases separating them. CDR3 length: 11 amino acids. CDR1 and CDR2 (germline): MDHEN, SYDVKM. CDR3 sequence reads: CASSSRTEQYF. The CDR3 DNA reads as TGTGCCAGCAGTTCGCGGACAGAGCAGTACTTC. Full variable domain (missing parts from reference TRBV28 and TRBJ2-7): DVKVTQSSRYLVKRTGEKVFLECVQDMDHENMFWYRQDPGLGLRLIYFSYDVKMKEKGDIPEGYSVSREKKERFSLILESASTNQTSMYLCASSSRTEQYFGPGTRLTVT.

This chain uses TRBV7-2 with TRBJ1-5, with unresolved D. The CDR3 is made up of 16 amino acids. The germline gives CDR1 SGHTA, CDR2 FQGNSA. V lost 1 base and J lost 3, with 13 bases in between. The chain's CDR3 is CASSLGGLGNNQPQHF. CDR3 nucleotide sequence: TGTGCCAGCAGCTTAGGGGGATTGGGAAACAATCAGCCCCAGCATTTT.

The chain combines TRBV5-4 with TRBJ1-1, with 8 bases fitting TRBD1. Germline V gives CDR1 SGHNT, CDR2 YYREEE (reference sequence). The V gene end was trimmed by 2 bases and the J gene end by 7 bases; junction bases not matched to a gene: 7. The CDR3 consists of 14 residues. CDR3: CASSFLQGADEAFF. CDR3 in DNA: TGTGCCAGCAGCTTCCTCCAGGGGGCGGATGAAGCTTTCTTT.

A word on this clonotype: It is unclear where the CDR3 begins or ends on the DNA, so no DNA is shown, and the CDR3 is as TCRdb lists it. The chain combines TRBV23-1 with TRBJ2-2; the table calls TRBD2, which could not be checked here. TRBV23-1 has ORF status, its function being uncertain. The CDR3 is 15 amino acids long, termini counted. CDR3 in amino acids: CASLLAVNLPGSCFF.

This chain links TRBV25-1 with TRBJ1-3; D ambiguous. Germline V lookup: CDR1 MGHDK, CDR2 SYGVNS. V was clipped by 3 bases and J by 7 bases, with 10 bases between them. CDR3 length equals 13 residues. The CDR3, as DNA: TGTGCCAGCAGTGACAGCCTGGTCAACACCATATATTTT. Its translation: CASSDSLVNTIYF.

V and J are TRBV20-1 and TRBJ1-1; D possibly corresponds to TRBD1 (6 bases). CDR3 length: 16 residues. The V gene lost 6 bases and the J gene lost 3 bases, with 23 bases spanning the gap. The germline CDR1 and CDR2 sequences are DFQATT and SNEGSKA (reference sequence). Written as DNA, the CDR3 is TGCAGTGCAGAAGCAGTCACACAGGGTTGGGACACTGAAGCTTTCTTT. Translating it yields CSAEAVTQGWDTEAFF.

V gene TRBV7-2 combines with J gene TRBJ2-2; D is ambiguous. The CDR3 is made up of 14 amino acids. V was trimmed by 6 bases and J by 5 bases, leaving 13 bases between them. Germline-derived CDR1 and CDR2 are SGHTA and FQGNSA. The CDR3 region is CASSQAVETGELFF. In nucleotides, the CDR3 is TGTGCCAGCAGTCAAGCAGTAGAGACCGGGGAGCTGTTTTTT.

This sequence joins TRBV7-9 and TRBJ2-7, with 9 bases matching TRBD2. V was pared by 2 bases and J by 4 bases, with 3 bases of the junction left unmatched. The CDR3 runs 14 residues. Germline lookup yields CDR1 SEHNR and CDR2 FQNEAQ (reference sequence). CDR3 loop: CASSLRTSVYEQYF. The CDR3 DNA follows: TGTGCCAGCAGCTTAAGGACTAGCGTTTACGAGCAGTACTTC.

The chain recombines TRBV6-6 with TRBJ1-1; 10 bases line up with TRBD1. Per the germline V gene, CDR1 is MNHNY and CDR2 is SVGAGI (reference sequence). V lost 8 bases to trimming and J lost 10 bases; unmatched junction nucleotides: 7. The CDR3 runs to 12 residues. The CDR3 spells CASSGTGVGAFF. The CDR3 DNA follows: TGTGCCAGCTCCGGGACAGGGGTAGGAGCTTTCTTT.

This chain joins TRBV10-3 and TRBJ2-1, with TRBD2 matching 11 bases. The CDR3 loop spans 14 amino acids. From germline, CDR1 is ENHRY and CDR2 SYGVKD. Trimming cost V 4 bases and J 8 bases; bases outside gene matches: 4. The chain's CDR3 is CAISATSGSYEQFF. CDR3 bases: TGTGCCATCAGTGCAACTAGCGGGAGTTATGAGCAGTTCTTC.

This sequence joins TRBV20-1 and TRBJ1-2; tentative D call: TRBD1 (6 bases). The CDR3 totals 19 residues. V was cut by 5 bases and J by 4 bases, with 32 bases left in between. Germline-derived CDR1 and CDR2 are DFQATT and SNEGSKA (reference sequence). CDR3 in amino acids: CSAPRKSGEGVQLGYGYTF. CDR3 coding DNA: TGCAGTGCTCCGAGGAAGAGCGGGGAGGGGGTGCAGTTGGGCTATGGCTACACCTTC.